A selection of T cell receptor beta chains follows, all from one sample in a study of shared clonotypes between healthy human individuals. TCRdb's copy holds only in-frame clones and misses some; the assay was immunoSEQ multiplex PCR. The data hold 1.4 million to 1.5 million clones, with around 97% observed a single time. Material for sequencing was naive CD4+ T cells sorted from blood. The source of these receptors is a man in his thirties or forties in good health. CDR3s include the opening cysteine and the closing phenylalanine or tryptophan. Fields, in order: clone size, CDR3 length, D gene, J gene, V gene, CDR3 DNA, CDR3 protein. A D gene is named only where the DNA matches it firmly. The size field is filled for only some rows; it gives once, few, many or a size class.

>once|15|-|TRBJ2-5|TRBV9
TGTGCCAGCAGCGTAGCTCTCGGGAGTCAAGAGACCCAGTACTTC
CASSVALGSQETQYF
>-|18|TRBD1|TRBJ1-1|TRBV14
TGTGCCAGCAGCCAAGACCCATCTCGGACAGGAATGAACACTGAAGCTTTCTTT
CASSQDPSRTGMNTEAFF
>-|13|TRBD1|TRBJ1-1|TRBV6-6
TGTGCCAGCAGCTGGGACAGCAGAGAAGAAGCTTTCTTT
CASSWDSREEAFF
>-|13|-|TRBJ2-7|TRBV5-1
TGCGCCAGCAGCGTAGAGACAATCCACGAGCAGTACTTC
CASSVETIHEQYF
>-|14|TRBD1|TRBJ2-7|TRBV7-6
TGTGCCAGCAGCCTCGGGACAGGATCTTACGAGCAGTACTTC
CASSLGTGSYEQYF
>-|16|-|TRBJ1-4|TRBV14
TGTGCCAGCAGCCAAAGTTTCCGGGCCAGAAATGAAAAACTGTTTTTT
CASSQSFRARNEKLFF
>-|20|TRBD2|TRBJ2-1|TRBV27
TGTGCCAGCAGTTTATCACCGCAACCTCTAGCGGGAGTGGGGTACAATGAGCAGTTCTTC
CASSLSPQPLAGVGYNEQFF
>-|14|-|TRBJ2-7|TRBV7-6
TGTGCCAGCAGCTTGGGGGGAGACACCTACGAGCAGTACTTC
CASSLGGDTYEQYF
>-|16|-|TRBJ1-1|TRBV25-1
TGTGCCAGCAGTGAATACTCCGGGGCTCTAAACACTGAAGCTTTCTTT
CASSEYSGALNTEAFF
>-|15|TRBD1|TRBJ2-2|TRBV5-1
TGCGCCAGCAGCTCGGGGACAGGGAACACCGGGGAGCTGTTTTTT
CASSSGTGNTGELFF